These 21 T cell receptor beta chains were sequenced from one sample in a study of CD8 T cells in Susac syndrome. RNA totalling about 0.45 to 1 ug underwent reverse transcription with random hexamers. TCRdb redid the calling of the immunoSEQ multiplex PCR reads with MiXCR, one entry per CDR3 protein. The sample has 200,000 to 250,000 distinct CDR3 sequences; roughly 96% are singletons. The specimen sequenced was CD4+ T cells from PBMCs. These TCRs come from a human donor with multiple sclerosis.

This sequence joins TRBV29-1 and TRBJ1-2, with D possibly matching TRBD1 (5 bases). CDR1 SQVTM and CDR2 ANQGSEA come from the germline V gene. V was cut by 3 bases and J by 8 bases, with 16 bases left in between. This CDR3 is built from 13 residues. This CDR3 is CSVDSRVGEGYTF. The DNA for the CDR3 is TGCAGCGTTGACAGCAGGGTGGGGGAAGGCTACACCTTC.

This clonotype was found once. The junction departs from the called germline gene at one end, perhaps through a read error. This chain uses TRBV25-1 with TRBJ2-7; D not resolved. Germline assignment: CDR1 MGHDK and CDR2 SYGVNS. The CDR3 covers 9 residues. The CDR3 DNA reads TGTGCCAGCAGTGAACGGTTCAACTTC. Translation gives CASSERFNF.

The chain is built from TRBV3-1 and TRBJ2-7; perhaps TRBD2 as D (5 bases). Germline CDR1 reads LGHDT; CDR2 reads YNNKEL (reference sequence). This CDR3 is 12 amino acids long. The V end was cut by 4 bases, the J end by 6 bases, with 10 bases between. As DNA, the CDR3 is TGTGCCAGCAGCCCCAATGCGGGCGAGCAGTACTTC. It specifies CASSPNAGEQYF.

V gene TRBV6-6 combines with J gene TRBJ1-6, with 8 bases that match TRBD1. The CDR3 sequence is 15 residues long. Per the germline V gene, CDR1 is MNHNY and CDR2 is SVGAGI (reference sequence). Trimming took 6 bases from V and 8 from J; bases not matched to a gene: 9. Here the CDR3 DNA reads TGTGCCAGCAGCGACCGGACAGGGCATGATTCACCCCTCCACTTT. Translation: CASSDRTGHDSPLHF.

This chain links TRBV5-1 with TRBJ1-1, with TRBD1 identical over 8 bases. The junction had 3 bases not matched to a gene; V was cut back by 4 bases and J by 7 bases. Germline CDR1 is SGHRS and CDR2 is YFSETQ. The CDR3 runs 12 residues. Here the CDR3 DNA reads TGCGCCAGCAGCCCGGGACAGGTTGAAGCTTTCTTT. It is translated as CASSPGQVEAFF.

The chain combines TRBV20-1 with TRBJ2-6; D ambiguous. Germline CDR1 reads DFQATT; CDR2 reads SNEGSKA (reference sequence). Trimming pared 3 bases from V and 0 bases from J, leaving 15 bases between. The CDR3 contains 17 residues. The CDR3 DNA sequence: TGCAGTGCTAGTTACGGTACCATCTTCTCTGGGGCCAACGTCCTGACTTTC. Translating gives CSASYGTIFSGANVLTF.

The chain is built from TRBV30 and TRBJ1-4, with 7 bases fitting TRBD1. V dropped 6 bases and J dropped 3; count of bases not matched to a gene: 4. This CDR3 spans 13 amino acids. Looked up from germline, CDR1 is GTSNPN and CDR2 is SVGIG (reference sequence). The CDR3 region has the DNA TGTGCCTGTGGGACAGCTTCTAATGAAAAACTGTTTTTT. Translation: CACGTASNEKLFF.

The genes are TRBV5-4 and TRBJ2-7; 9 bases are shared with TRBD1. Losses at the gene ends were 4 bases for V and 5 bases for J; bases not matched to a gene: 16. The CDR3 loop spans 17 amino acids. Per germline, CDR1 SGHNT and CDR2 YYREEE (reference sequence). CDR3 residues: CASSDREGTGRADEQYF. The CDR3 coding sequence is TGTGCCAGCAGCGACCGGGAAGGGACAGGGCGAGCAGACGAGCAGTACTTC.

J is TRBJ2-1 and V is TRBV20-1; the match to TRBD2 covers 7 bases. CDR1 and CDR2 (germline): DFQATT, SNEGSKA (reference sequence). The CDR3 runs 15 residues. Losses at the gene ends were 3 bases for V and 0 bases for J; bases not matched to a gene: 5. CDR3 bases: TGCAGTGCTAGGGGCAGCGGGACCTCCTACAATGAGCAGTTCTTC. Its translation is CSARGSGTSYNEQFF.

This chain links TRBV9 with TRBJ2-7, with 8 bases aligning to TRBD1. The CDR3 is 14 residues long. Trimming cost V 4 bases and J 4 bases; bases outside gene matches: 7. In germline, CDR1 is SGDLS, CDR2 YYNGEE. The CDR3 nucleotides read TGTGCCAGCAGCCCATCAGGGGGCCAATACGAGCAGTACTTC. It yields the protein CASSPSGGQYEQYF.

The chain recombines TRBV2 with TRBJ2-5, with D unresolved. Germline CDR1 SNHLY, CDR2 FYNNEI. V was trimmed by 8 bases and J by 4 bases, leaving 2 bases between them. The CDR3 is made up of 9 amino acids. The CDR3 bases are TGTGCCAGCGGAGAGACCCAGTACTTC. It is translated as CASGETQYF.

The V and J genes are TRBV29-1 and TRBJ1-1; D ambiguous. Trimming took 4 bases from V and 0 from J, leaving 9 bases between them. Germline V gives CDR1 SQVTM, CDR2 ANQGSEA. The length of the CDR3 is 13 residues. This chain's CDR3 is CSVAAAMNTEAFF. The CDR3, as DNA: TGCAGCGTTGCAGCAGCCATGAACACTGAAGCTTTCTTT. Using reference TRBV29-1 and TRBJ1-1 for the parts outside the CDR3, the full variable domain is SAVISQKPSRDICQRGTSLTIQCQVDSQVTMMFWYRQQPGQSLTLIATANQGSEATYESGFVIDKFPISRPNLTFSTLTVSNMSPEDSSIYLCSVAAAMNTEAFFGQGTRLTVV.

The V gene is TRBV29-1, the J gene TRBJ1-2; D remains unclear. Germline CDR1 is SQVTM and CDR2 is ANQGSEA. The V end was cut by 1 base, the J end by 4 bases, with 7 bases between. The CDR3 is 12 amino acids. CDR3 nucleotide sequence: TGCAGCGTTGAAGGGAAGCTCTATGGCTACACCTTC. It is translated as CSVEGKLYGYTF.

This clonotype was seen once. This chain uses TRBV23-1 with TRBJ2-3, with D maybe TRBD1 (6 bases). TRBV23-1 is classed as an ORF, of uncertain function. The V and J ends lost 9 bases and 2 bases respectively, with 21 bases between them. There are 16 residues in the CDR3. CDR3 sequence: CASFCPRDTNTDTQYF. The CDR3 DNA follows: TGCGCCAGTTTTTGCCCTAGGGACACAAACACAGATACGCAGTATTTT.

The chain recombines TRBV12-3 or TRBV12-4 with TRBJ1-4; TRBD1 aligns across 7 bases. Germline trimming cut 5 bases from V and 1 base from J; bases unmatched to any gene: 7. This CDR3 has 16 amino acids. CDR3 sequence (DNA): TGTGCCAGCAGTCCAGCCAGGACAGGAACTAATGAAAAACTGTTTTTT. Its translation: CASSPARTGTNEKLFF.

This chain links TRBV21-1 with TRBJ2-1; TRBD1 reflects the table's D call only, with no check against the DNA. TRBV21-1 is reported as a pseudogene. The CDR3 consists of 15 residues. CDR3 sequence (DNA): TGTGCCAGCAGCAAAGAGGGGGCCCTAAACAATGAGCAGTTCTTC. This sequence encodes CASSKEGALNNEQFF.

The V gene is TRBV14, the J gene TRBJ1-1; D is unclear. This CDR3 is 15 amino acids long. Trimming left V 4 bases short and J 0 bases short, with 12 bases between. Looked up from germline, CDR1 is SGHDN and CDR2 is FVKESK. The CDR3 region has the DNA TGTGCCAGCAGCCCACCGAACAGCTTGAACACTGAAGCTTTCTTT. Its protein product is CASSPPNSLNTEAFF. Full variable domain (remainder filled in from reference TRBV14 and TRBJ1-1): EAGVTQFPSHSVIEKGQTVTLRCDPISGHDNLYWYRRVMGKEIKFLLHFVKESKQDESGMPNNRFLAERTGGTYSTLKVQPAELEDSGVYFCASSPPNSLNTEAFFGQGTRLTVV.

CDR3 in DNA: TGTGCCAGCAGTTTTGGACGGTTGAACACTGAAGCTTTCTTT. Its translation is CASSFGRLNTEAFF. The J gene is TRBJ1-1, the V gene TRBV27; D is unclear. Germline CDR1 is MNHEY and CDR2 is SMNVEV (reference sequence). Trimming left V 3 bases short and J 0 bases short, with 8 bases between. This CDR3 contains 14 residues.

The CDR3 sequence: CASSPSGANVLTF. CDR3 bases: TGTGCCAGCAGTCCTTCTGGGGCCAACGTCCTGACTTTC. The V and J genes are TRBV2 and TRBJ2-6; D gene unclear. Per the germline V gene, CDR1 is SNHLY and CDR2 is FYNNEI. Trimming took 5 bases from V and 1 from J, leaving 3 bases between them. The CDR3 contains 13 residues.

The chain employs TRBV10-1 and TRBJ2-1, with D unresolved. Trimming cost V 5 bases and J 6 bases, with 11 bases left between them. CDR1 and CDR2 (germline): WNHNN, SYGVQD (reference sequence). The CDR3 length is 13 residues. The CDR3 DNA sequence: TGCGCCAGCAGTTTATCGGTTGCCAATGAGCAGTTCTTC. Amino acids: CASSLSVANEQFF.

The chain couples TRBV14 to TRBJ1-2; D might be TRBD1 (5 bases). In germline, CDR1 is SGHDN, CDR2 FVKESK. Trimming shortened V by 5 bases and J by 6 bases, and 22 bases separated the two germline ends. The CDR3 extends over 16 amino acids. The DNA of the CDR3 is TGTGCCAGCAGCAAGTCTTCTAGGGACCGCGCCAATGGCTACACCTTC. Residues: CASSKSSRDRANGYTF.